This T cell receptor (beta chain) was documented in a study of cytomegalovirus exposure and HLA in healthy donors. Unmatched junction bases numbered 12, after V lost 1 base and J lost 5 bases. CDR1 LNHNV and CDR2 YYDKDF come from the germline V gene (reference sequence). CDR3 length: 17 residues. The PCR employed 60 Vbeta primers together with 13 Jbeta primers. Sequencing was performed with immunoSEQ multiplex PCR; in TCRdb, only in-frame clones are kept and a portion is missing. The record lists about 67,000 clones, of which the ten most abundant hold 4.5% to 5%. Input material: PBMCs. The sequence derives from a woman in her thirties or forties in good health and CMV-seropositive. The V gene is TRBV15, the J gene TRBJ2-3, with 7 nucleotides matching TRBD2. This CDR3 is CATSRGRGGDYGDTQYF. CDR3 DNA sequence: TGTGCCACCAGCAGAGGTCGCGGGGGTGATTATGGAGATACGCAGTATTTT.